The entry below gives a single TCR beta chain sequence along with its context. The antigen remains unidentified. This entry comes from a study of shared clonotypes between healthy human individuals. For the study at large: There were three CD4 naive, three CD4 memory, two CD8 naive and one CD8 memory plates per donor. Study outcomes and limitations: Some clonotypes were shared by all four sorted-subset donors, while others were not shared. The non-shared ones had lower generation probabilities than the shared ones. Roughly 5% of naive CD4 clonotypes were common to four donors.

This CDR3 spans 14 amino acids. Germline V CDR1 and CDR2: ENHRY, SYGVKD. V gave up 4 bases and J gave up 0 bases, with 7 bases separating them. Sequencing was performed with immunoSEQ multiplex PCR; in TCRdb, only in-frame clones are kept and a portion is missing. Of millions of clones listed, over 85% are singletons. This sequence joins TRBV10-3 and TRBJ2-1, with D maybe TRBD2 (6 bases). What was sequenced was naive CD4+ T cells from PBMCs. Subset given: CD45RA+ positively selected. The sequence derives from a man younger than 35 in good health. Some clones in this sample may be carry-over from other donors' samples. CDR3 sequence: CAISVGSSYNEQFF. CDR3 in DNA: TGTGCCATCAGTGTCGGGAGCTCCTACAATGAGCAGTTCTTC.